These 8 T cell receptor beta chains came from one sample sequenced in a study of blood T cell repertoires in COVID-19. Sequenced by immunoSEQ multiplex PCR; TCRdb stores in-frame clones only, minus some. The repertoire has about 320,000 clones, 89% of them found once; the top ten carry 6.4%. Specimen: peripheral blood. The receptors stem from a man aged 18 to 30 who had recovered from COVID-19.

The rearrangement joins TRBV5-1 to TRBJ2-3, with TRBD2 as a possible D gene (7 bases). Looked up from germline, CDR1 is SGHRS and CDR2 is YFSETQ. The CDR3 runs 17 residues. V gave up 0 bases and J gave up 0 bases, with 14 bases separating them. In DNA form, the CDR3 reads TGCGCCAGCAGCTTGGATCAACAGGGAGGGAGCACAGATACGCAGTATTTT. This sequence encodes CASSLDQQGGSTDTQYF.

The V gene is TRBV3-1 (or the pseudogene TRBV3-2), the J gene TRBJ2-5; 14 bases match TRBD2. The CDR3 loop spans 15 amino acids. CDR1 and CDR2 from the germline V gene are LGHDT and YNNKEL (reference sequence). V trimming: 5 bases; J trimming: 5 bases; junction bases outside the gene matches: 4. The chain's CDR3 is CASSKGLAGEETQYF. The CDR3 DNA sequence: TGTGCCAGCAGCAAGGGACTAGCGGGGGAGGAGACCCAGTACTTC.

This clone occurred once. The genes are TRBV12-5 and TRBJ2-1; 10 nucleotides agree with TRBD2. The CDR3 is 20 amino acids. CDR1 and CDR2 from the germline V gene are LGHNT and FRNRAP. Trimming cost V 3 bases and J 5 bases; bases outside gene matches: 19. CDR3 sequence reads: CASGFPLSSGSPRGNNEQFF. The CDR3 DNA follows: TGTGCTAGTGGTTTCCCTCTTTCTAGCGGGAGTCCGAGAGGAAACAATGAGCAGTTCTTC.

The rearrangement uses TRBV2 and TRBJ2-1, with 7 nucleotides matching TRBD1. Germline CDR1 SNHLY, CDR2 FYNNEI. The V and J ends lost 6 bases and 9 bases, in that order; junction bases with no gene match: 5. The CDR3 has 12 residues. In DNA form, the CDR3 reads TGTGCCAGCAGGAAAACAGGGGTTGAGCAGTTCTTC. Residues: CASRKTGVEQFF.

The V call is TRBV11-2, the J call TRBJ2-2; D remains ambiguous. Germline loops: CDR1 SGHAT, CDR2 FQNNGV. The CDR3 has 16 residues. Trimming cost V 1 base and J 0 bases, with 9 bases left between them. Here the CDR3 reads CASSLGVTANTGELFF. CDR3 in DNA: TGTGCCAGCAGCTTAGGTGTCACAGCGAACACCGGGGAGCTGTTTTTT.

The chain joins TRBV20-1 to TRBJ1-2; D ambiguous. The CDR3 sequence is 11 residues long. V gave up 2 bases and J gave up 4 bases, with 5 bases separating them. Germline V CDR1 and CDR2: DFQATT, SNEGSKA (reference sequence). The CDR3 loop is CSARPGYGYTF. For the CDR3, the DNA is TGCAGTGCTAGACCGGGCTATGGCTACACCTTC.

This clone has a single count. The rearrangement links TRBV5-1 to TRBJ2-1, with TRBD2 matching 7 bases. This CDR3 contains 15 residues. Trimming at V came to 4 bases and at J to 2 bases, leaving 6 bases not matched to a gene. CDR1 is SGHRS and CDR2 is YFSETQ in the germline V gene. The CDR3 nucleotides are TGCGCCAGCAGCCGTGGGGGAGGGGCCTACAATGAGCAGTTCTTC. Protein sequence: CASSRGGGAYNEQFF.

The gene calls are TRBV5-1 and TRBJ2-2; D ambiguous. Trimming cost V 1 base and J 2 bases, with 12 bases left between them. Germline V gene lookup returns CDR1 SGHRS and CDR2 YFSETQ. CDR3 length: 16 residues. CDR3 nucleotide sequence: TGCGCCAGCAGCTTGCGGTACGCATCCAACACCGGGGAGCTGTTTTTT. It translates to CASSLRYASNTGELFF.